This is a list of T cell receptor beta chains from one sample in a study of shared clonotypes between healthy human individuals. Method: immunoSEQ multiplex PCR; TCRdb's copy keeps in-frame clones and lacks some. This sample has around 430,000 clones, with roughly 77% found just once. Sequenced: PBMCs. The receptors were gathered from a woman in her thirties or forties in good health. Some clones in this sample may be carry-over from other donors' samples. Each CDR3 is given with its conserved first and last residue. Each record gives: V gene, J gene, clone size, D gene, CDR3 protein, CDR3 DNA. D genes are given only for firm matches. Clone sizes are given selectively: once, few, many, or a class where the clone is expanded.

TRBV5-1	TRBJ2-2	NA	NA	CASSLPGEAANTGELFF	TGCGCCAGCAGCCTACCCGGCGAGGCTGCCAACACCGGGGAGCTGTTTTTT
TRBV28	TRBJ1-4	NA	NA	CASSLPLLGSQGTNEKLFF	TGTGCCAGCAGTTTACCGCTACTCGGTTCCCAAGGGACTAATGAAAAACTGTTTTTT
TRBV25-1	TRBJ2-3	NA	TRBD2	CASGASGSRTDTQYF	TGTGCCAGCGGAGCCAGCGGGAGTAGGACAGATACGCAGTATTTT
TRBV27	TRBJ2-3	NA	NA	CASSSRRGTTDTQYF	TGTGCCAGCAGTTCCCGCCGGGGCACGACAGATACGCAGTATTTT
TRBV7-9	TRBJ2-7	few	TRBD1	CASSPRSGQESYYEQYF	TGTGCCAGCAGCCCCCGCAGCGGACAGGAATCTTACTACGAGCAGTACTTC
TRBV19	TRBJ2-1	NA	TRBD1	CASSPWTGNDNEQFF	TGTGCCAGTAGCCCCTGGACAGGGAACGACAATGAGCAGTTCTTC
TRBV4-1	TRBJ2-7	NA	TRBD1	CASSQAPGQASYEQYF	TGCGCCAGCAGCCAAGCTCCGGGACAGGCCTCCTACGAGCAGTACTTC
TRBV4-3	TRBJ2-1	NA	NA	CASSQESLSDREQFF	TGCGCCAGCAGCCAAGAATCACTCTCTGATCGTGAGCAGTTCTTC
TRBV6-1	TRBJ2-7	NA	TRBD2	CASRDVGLDSYEQYF	TGTGCCAGCAGGGACGTGGGACTAGACTCCTACGAGCAGTACTTC
TRBV28	TRBJ2-2	NA	TRBD1	CASRTGGGGELFF	TGTGCCAGCCGGACAGGGGGCGGAGGGGAGCTGTTTTTT
TRBV11-2	TRBJ2-3	NA	TRBD2	CASSLWEGPTDTQYF	TGTGCCAGCAGCTTATGGGAGGGCCCCACAGATACGCAGTATTTT
TRBV28	TRBJ2-5	once	TRBD2	CASSWTGLAERVKETQYF	TGTGCCAGCAGCTGGACGGGACTAGCTGAGAGGGTGAAAGAGACCCAGTACTTC
TRBV28	TRBJ2-6	NA	TRBD1	CASSLTGTGANVLTF	TGTGCCAGCAGTTTGACAGGGACGGGGGCCAACGTCCTGACTTTC
TRBV7-2	TRBJ2-1	once	NA	CASSFTSSYNEQFF	TGTGCCAGCAGCTTCACTAGTTCCTACAATGAGCAGTTCTTC
TRBV5-1	TRBJ1-5	NA	NA	CASSLDPVNQPQHF	TGCGCCAGCAGCTTGGACCCAGTGAATCAGCCCCAGCATTTT
TRBV11-2	TRBJ1-1	NA	NA	CASSPGGQGNTEAFF	TGTGCCAGCAGCCCCGGGGGGCAGGGGAACACTGAAGCTTTCTTT
TRBV2	TRBJ1-1	NA	NA	CAGSGLGYTEAFF	TGTGCCGGATCGGGCCTGGGATACACTGAAGCTTTCTTT
TRBV2	TRBJ2-1	NA	NA	CASLGGLAQGEQFF	TGTGCCAGCCTAGGGGGGCTGGCGCAGGGTGAGCAGTTCTTC